One sample yielded the 11 T cell receptor beta chains listed below, sequenced in a study of cytomegalovirus exposure and HLA in healthy donors. The study ran its PCR with 60 Vbeta and 13 Jbeta primers. The table came from immunoSEQ multiplex PCR; TCRdb's copy has only in-frame clones and leaves some out. The table has about 210,000 clones, around 76% seen once; the top ten hold nearly 6%. Sample: PBMCs. The receptors here all came from a man aged 35-49 years in good health and CMV-seropositive.

CDR3 region: CAISDSPGTAHTEAFF. The CDR3 nucleotides read TGTGCCATCAGTGATTCTCCCGGGACAGCACACACTGAAGCTTTCTTT. This sequence joins TRBV10-3 and TRBJ1-1; 7 nucleotides line up with TRBD1. The CDR3 is 16 amino acids. V was pared by 3 bases and J by 3 bases, with 10 bases of the junction left unmatched. CDR1 ENHRY and CDR2 SYGVKD come from the germline V gene.

This clone was recorded only once. This rearrangement joins TRBV7-2 to TRBJ2-3, with a tentative D call TRBD1 (5 bases). Trimming left V 0 bases short and J 4 bases short, with 14 bases between. The CDR3 contains 16 residues. CDR1 and CDR2 (germline): SGHTA, FQGNSA. The CDR3 spells CASSLALVLGADTQYF. The CDR3 DNA sequence: TGTGCCAGCAGCTTAGCGCTGGTGCTAGGGGCAGATACGCAGTATTTT.

The rearrangement uses TRBV29-1 and TRBJ2-7; 12 bases agree with TRBD1. This CDR3 has 14 residues. Trimming removed 4 bases from V and 7 bases from J; junction bases left unmatched: 8. CDR1 and CDR2 from the germline V gene are SQVTM and ANQGSEA. This CDR3 reads CSVVGTGGRGEQYV. The CDR3 bases are TGCAGCGTTGTTGGGACAGGGGGCAGAGGAGAGCAGTACGTC.

The rearrangement links TRBV27 to TRBJ1-1; no firm D call. V lost 2 bases, J lost 1 base, and 8 bases lay in between. Germline V gives CDR1 MNHEY, CDR2 SMNVEV (reference sequence). The CDR3 has 14 amino acids. This chain's CDR3 is CASSLEHRNTEAFF. The CDR3 DNA is TGTGCCAGCAGTTTAGAACACCGGAACACTGAAGCTTTCTTT.

The rearrangement uses TRBV7-4 and TRBJ1-4, with 7 bases lining up with TRBD1. The germline gives CDR1 SGHVT, CDR2 SQSDAQ. V lost 4 bases to trimming and J lost 2 bases; unmatched junction nucleotides: 4. This CDR3 spans 15 amino acids. CDR3 amino acids: CASSSPGQTNEKLFF. The CDR3 DNA follows: TGTGCCAGCAGCTCCCCGGGACAGACTAATGAAAAACTGTTTTTT.

Only one count was recorded for this clone. This chain uses TRBV7-8 with TRBJ2-5; D might be TRBD1 (5 bases). V lost 5 bases and J 7 bases, leaving 17 bases between the germline ends. The length of the CDR3 is 14 residues. Germline CDR1 reads SGHVS; CDR2 reads FQNEAQ. CDR3 sequence: CASSPPSWGATQYF. The CDR3 region has the DNA TGTGCCAGCAGCCCCCCTAGTTGGGGCGCGACCCAGTACTTC.

V gene TRBV5-3 combines with J gene TRBJ2-1; 7 bases map to TRBD1. TRBV5-3 is an open reading frame, and its role is uncertain. The CDR3 length is 14 residues. V lost 4 bases to trimming and J lost 8 bases; unmatched junction nucleotides: 9. The CDR3 loop reads CARSRHRGQYEQFF. The CDR3 nucleotides are TGTGCCAGAAGCAGGCACAGGGGACAGTATGAGCAGTTCTTC.

The J gene is TRBJ2-7, the V gene TRBV7-9; TRBD2 might be the D (5 bases). Germline V gives CDR1 SEHNR, CDR2 FQNEAQ (reference sequence). V lost 2 bases to trimming and J lost 2 bases, with 16 bases between them. This CDR3 contains 16 residues. CDR3 nucleotides: TGTGCCAGCAGCTTAATTTCTATAGCGCGAACCTACGAGCAGTACTTC. It yields the protein CASSLISIARTYEQYF.

This chain connects TRBV5-1 to TRBJ1-1; 7 bases are shared with TRBD1. The CDR3 sequence is 12 residues long. The V gene's germline CDR1 is SGHRS and CDR2 YFSETQ. J lost 7 bases, V lost 4 bases, and 4 bases had no gene match. In nucleotides, the CDR3 is TGCGCCAGCAGCGCCGACAGGGTTGAAGCTTTCTTT. It encodes CASSADRVEAFF.

The chain combines TRBV18 with TRBJ2-3, with a weak D call TRBD2 (6 bases). The CDR3 loop spans 15 amino acids. Trimming shortened V by 6 bases and J by 3 bases, and 16 bases separated the two germline ends. Germline CDR1 is KGHSH and CDR2 is LQKENI. The CDR3 coding sequence is TGTGCCAGCTCCCCCGGGGGAGTCCGGACAGATACGCAGTATTTT. Translation: CASSPGGVRTDTQYF.

This chain uses TRBV6-5 with TRBJ1-1; TRBD1 might be the D (6 bases). The CDR3 is 16 residues long. Germline V CDR1 and CDR2: MNHEY, SVGAGI. V was trimmed by 0 bases and J by 2 bases, leaving 13 bases between them. CDR3 sequence: CASSYSPGQINTEAFF. The CDR3 DNA reads as TGTGCCAGCAGTTACTCGCCCGGACAGATTAACACTGAAGCTTTCTTT.